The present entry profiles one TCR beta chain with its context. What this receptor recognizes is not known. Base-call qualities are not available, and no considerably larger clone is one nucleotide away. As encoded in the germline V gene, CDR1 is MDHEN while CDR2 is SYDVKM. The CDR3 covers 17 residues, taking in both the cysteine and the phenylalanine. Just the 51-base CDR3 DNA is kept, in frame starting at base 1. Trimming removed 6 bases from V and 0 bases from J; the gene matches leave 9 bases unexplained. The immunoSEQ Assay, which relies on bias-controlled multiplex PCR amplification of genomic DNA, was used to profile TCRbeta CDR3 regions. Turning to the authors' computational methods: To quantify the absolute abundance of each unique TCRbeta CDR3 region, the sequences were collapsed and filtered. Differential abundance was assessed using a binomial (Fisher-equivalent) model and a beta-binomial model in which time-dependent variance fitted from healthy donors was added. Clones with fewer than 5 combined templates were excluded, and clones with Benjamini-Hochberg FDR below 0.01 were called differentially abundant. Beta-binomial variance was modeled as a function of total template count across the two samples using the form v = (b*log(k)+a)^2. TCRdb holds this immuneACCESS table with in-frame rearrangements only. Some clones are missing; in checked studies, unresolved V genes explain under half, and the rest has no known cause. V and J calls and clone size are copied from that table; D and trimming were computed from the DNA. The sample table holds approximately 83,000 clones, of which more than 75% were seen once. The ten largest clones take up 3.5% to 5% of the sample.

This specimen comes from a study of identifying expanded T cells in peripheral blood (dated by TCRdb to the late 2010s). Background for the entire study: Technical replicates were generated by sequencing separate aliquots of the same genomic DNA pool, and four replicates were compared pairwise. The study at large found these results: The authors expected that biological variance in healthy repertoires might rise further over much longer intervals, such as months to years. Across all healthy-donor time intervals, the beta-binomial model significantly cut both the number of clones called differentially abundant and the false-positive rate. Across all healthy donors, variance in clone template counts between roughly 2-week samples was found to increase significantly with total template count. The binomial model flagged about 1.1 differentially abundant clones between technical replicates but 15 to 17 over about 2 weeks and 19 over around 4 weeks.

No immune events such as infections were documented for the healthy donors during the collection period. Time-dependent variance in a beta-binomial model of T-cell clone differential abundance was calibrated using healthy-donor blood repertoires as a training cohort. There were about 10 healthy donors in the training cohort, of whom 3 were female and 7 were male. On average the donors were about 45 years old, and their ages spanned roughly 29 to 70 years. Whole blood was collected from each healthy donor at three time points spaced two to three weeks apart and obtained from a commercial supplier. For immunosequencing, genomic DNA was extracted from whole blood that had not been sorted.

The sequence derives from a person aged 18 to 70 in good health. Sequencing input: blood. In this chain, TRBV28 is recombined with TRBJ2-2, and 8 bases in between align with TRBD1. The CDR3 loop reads CASRPYRGKPNTGELFF. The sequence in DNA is TGTGCCAGCAGGCCGTACAGGGGGAAACCGAACACCGGGGAGCTGTTTTTT.